The 4 T cell receptor beta chains listed next were all sequenced from one sample in a study of T cell responses to AZD1222 COVID-19 vaccine. The protocol was immunoSEQ multiplex PCR, while the TCRdb copy is restricted to in-frame clones and leaves out a portion. The table records just under 90,000 clones, about 88% of them present only once. Here the sequenced sample was peripheral blood, taken 28 days after the second AZD1222 dose. These receptors originate from an adult who received the AZD1222 COVID-19 vaccine.

The J gene is TRBJ2-5, the V gene TRBV7-3; D is unresolved. From germline, CDR1 is SGHTA and CDR2 FQGTGA. V shed 4 bases and J shed 4 bases, with 10 bases lying between them. The CDR3 is made up of 13 amino acids. Here the CDR3 DNA reads TGTGCCAGCAGCTCCTCCAAGCGAGAGACCCAGTACTTC. Its translation: CASSSSKRETQYF.

This chain links TRBV24-1 with TRBJ1-2, with 8 bases fitting TRBD1. The germline CDR1 and CDR2 sequences are KGHDR and SFDVKD. The ends lost 4 bases at V and 4 bases at J; junction bases unmatched: 10. CDR3 length equals 16 residues. Here the CDR3 DNA reads TGTGCCACCAGTGACCCCAGTAGACAGGGGAGCTATGGCTACACCTTC. Translated, it gives CATSDPSRQGSYGYTF.

This clone appeared once. V usage is TRBV4-2 and J usage is TRBJ1-4; 7 bases line up with TRBD1. CDR3 length equals 16 residues. Germline lookup yields CDR1 LGHNA and CDR2 YNFKEQ. The V gene end was trimmed by 0 bases and the J gene end by 10 bases; junction bases not matched to a gene: 11. The CDR3 sequence: CASSQDRGTALPKLFF. CDR3 nucleotides: TGTGCCAGCAGCCAAGATAGGGGGACAGCTCTCCCAAAACTGTTTTTT.

The chain has TRBV4-2 and TRBJ2-2, with D perhaps matching TRBD1 or TRBD2 (5 bases each). Trimming took off 4 bases at V and 5 bases at J, with 17 bases between the two ends. Germline V gene lookup returns CDR1 LGHNA and CDR2 YNFKEQ. The CDR3 runs to 16 residues. The CDR3 DNA follows: TGTGCCAGCAGCCCTAGAGGGCAGGGTTATACCGGGGAGCTGTTTTTT. Protein sequence: CASSPRGQGYTGELFF.